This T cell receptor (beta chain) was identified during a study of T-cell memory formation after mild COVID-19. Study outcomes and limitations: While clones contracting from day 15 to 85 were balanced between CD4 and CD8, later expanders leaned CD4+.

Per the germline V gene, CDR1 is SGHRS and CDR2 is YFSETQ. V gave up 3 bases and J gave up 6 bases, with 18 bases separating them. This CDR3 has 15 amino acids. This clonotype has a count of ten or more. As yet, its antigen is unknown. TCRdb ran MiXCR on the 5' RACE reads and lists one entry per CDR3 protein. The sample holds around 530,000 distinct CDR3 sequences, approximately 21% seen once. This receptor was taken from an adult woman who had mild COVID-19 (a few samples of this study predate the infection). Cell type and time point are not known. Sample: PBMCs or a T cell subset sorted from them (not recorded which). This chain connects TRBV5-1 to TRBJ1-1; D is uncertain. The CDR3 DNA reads TGCGCCAGCAGCTCCGGGCCGGAAACCTGGGCTGAAGCTTTCTTT. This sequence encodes CASSSGPETWAEAFF. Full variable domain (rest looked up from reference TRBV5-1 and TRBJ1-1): KAGVTQTPRYLIKTRGQQVTLSCSPISGHRSVSWYQQTPGQGLQFLFEYFSETQRNKGNFPGRFSGRQFSNSRSEMNVSTLELGDSALYLCASSSGPETWAEAFFGQGTRLTVV.